A selection of T cell receptor beta chains follows, all from one sample in a study of blood T cell repertoires in COVID-19. Some clones are missing from TCRdb's copy, which holds only in-frame ones; the method was immunoSEQ multiplex PCR. This table holds tens of thousands of clones, 85% to 90% found once. Material: peripheral blood. These receptors were obtained from a man aged 50 or older with active or convalescent COVID-19. CDR3s include the opening cysteine and the closing phenylalanine or tryptophan. The D gene is left open where the match is weak. The size entry is marked missing in some rows and otherwise reads once, few, many or a size class.

clone_size	d_call	v_call	j_call	cdr3_aa	cdr3_nt
few	TRBD2	TRBV19	TRBJ2-1	CASSLKPGLEQFF	TGTGCCAGTAGTCTAAAACCGGGACTAGAGCAGTTCTTC
once	-	TRBV10-2	TRBJ2-7	CASSPQVLGYEQYF	TGCGCCAGCAGTCCCCAGGTCCTCGGCTACGAGCAGTACTTC
-	TRBD2	TRBV19	TRBJ2-3	CASSIAVAGGPDTQYF	TGTGCCAGTAGTATAGCCGTAGCGGGAGGGCCTGATACGCAGTATTTT
-	-	TRBV28	TRBJ2-3	CASSLTGSTDTQYF	TGTGCCAGCAGTTTGACAGGAAGCACAGATACGCAGTATTTT
-	TRBD1	TRBV18	TRBJ1-1	CASSQGANTEAFF	TGTGCCAGCTCACAGGGGGCGAACACTGAAGCTTTCTTT
once	TRBD1	TRBV5-1	TRBJ2-7	CASSLGGGTGTSEQYF	TGCGCCAGCAGCTTGGGGGGTGGGACAGGGACCAGCGAGCAGTACTTC
-	-	TRBV5-6	TRBJ2-5	CASSLYRVPETQYF	TGTGCCAGCAGCTTATACAGGGTCCCAGAGACCCAGTACTTC
-	-	TRBV27	TRBJ1-4	CASSFDRSNEKLFF	TGTGCCAGCAGTTTCGACAGGTCCAATGAAAAACTGTTTTTT
-	-	TRBV6-5	TRBJ1-2	CASSYSLDYGYTF	TGTGCCAGCAGTTATAGTCTGGACTATGGCTACACCTTC
-	-	TRBV29-1	TRBJ1-1	CSADRLNTEAFF	TGCAGCGCTGACAGGTTGAACACTGAAGCTTTCTTT
-	TRBD2	TRBV30	TRBJ2-5	CAWTISGSETQYF	TGTGCCTGGACCATAAGCGGGAGTGAGACCCAGTACTTC
-	TRBD1	TRBV6-6	TRBJ1-2	CASSHPTTGVGAYGYTF	TGTGCCAGCAGTCACCCGACTACAGGGGTGGGGGCCTATGGCTACACCTTC
-	TRBD1	TRBV6-1	TRBJ1-2	CASSEPAQGVFRDF	TGTGCCAGCAGTGAACCCGCGCAGGGGGTTTTTCGGGATTTC
-	TRBD2	TRBV10-3	TRBJ2-3	CAISGGLAGHTDTQYF	TGTGCCATCAGTGGGGGACTAGCGGGACACACAGATACGCAGTATTTT
-	TRBD1	TRBV27	TRBJ2-2	CASSSHGTGANTGELFF	TGTGCCAGCAGTTCCCACGGGACAGGGGCGAACACCGGGGAGCTGTTTTTT
-	-	TRBV6-5	TRBJ2-1	CASSRGVFNEQFF	TGTGCCAGCAGTCGGGGAGTTTTCAATGAGCAGTTCTTC
-	-	TRBV28	TRBJ1-6	CASRTPDSSYNSPLHF	TGTGCCAGCAGAACTCCCGATAGCTCCTATAATTCACCCCTCCACTTT
-	TRBD1	TRBV29-1	TRBJ2-3	CSVPRQGTQYF	TGCAGCGTTCCCCGACAGGGTACGCAGTATTTT
-	-	TRBV9	TRBJ2-1	CASSPDSYNEQFF	TGTGCCAGCAGCCCCGACTCATACAATGAGCAGTTCTTC
-	-	TRBV2	TRBJ1-2	CASSEPGGRYGYTF	TGTGCCAGCAGTGAACCGGGGGGCAGGTATGGCTACACCTTC
-	TRBD1	TRBV2	TRBJ1-1	CASSRQGDTEAFF	TGTGCCAGCAGTCGACAGGGAGACACTGAAGCTTTCTTT
once	TRBD1	TRBV2	TRBJ1-3	CASSATGPGNTIYF	TGTGCCAGCAGTGCGACAGGGCCTGGAAACACCATATATTTT
once	TRBD1	TRBV7-9	TRBJ1-1	CASTTGTGPGEAFF	TGTGCCAGCACCACCGGGACAGGGCCCGGGGAAGCTTTCTTT
-	-	TRBV6-6	TRBJ2-3	CASSRLTDTQYF	TGTGCCAGCAGCCGTTTGACAGATACGCAGTATTTT
-	-	TRBV15	TRBJ1-2	CATSRGGTAGYTF	TGTGCCACCAGCAGAGGGGGCACGGCGGGCTACACCTTC
-	-	TRBV2	TRBJ1-1	CASSAEGTEAFF	TGTGCCAGCAGTGCTGAGGGCACTGAAGCTTTCTTT
-	TRBD1	TRBV7-9	TRBJ1-2	CASSLGGDREVTF	TGTGCCAGCAGCTTAGGAGGGGACAGGGAGGTTACCTTC
-	TRBD1	TRBV5-1	TRBJ2-2	CASSPDRAGGELFF	TGCGCCAGCAGCCCGGACAGGGCCGGCGGGGAGCTGTTTTTT
-	TRBD2	TRBV9	TRBJ2-1	CASSLTSFSGRAGNEQFF	TGTGCCAGCAGCCTCACCTCCTTTAGCGGGAGGGCCGGAAATGAGCAGTTCTTC
once	TRBD1	TRBV18	TRBJ1-4	CASSPPGQGPTNEKLFF	TGTGCCAGCTCACCACCGGGACAGGGGCCTACTAATGAAAAACTGTTTTTT
-	-	TRBV6-2/TRBV6-3	TRBJ2-1	CASSPWTTVPYNEQFF	TGTGCCAGCAGCCCTTGGACTACCGTCCCCTACAATGAGCAGTTCTTC
once	-	TRBV6-6	TRBJ2-5	CASSYSSGQETQYF	TGTGCCAGCAGTTACTCGTCAGGCCAAGAGACCCAGTACTTC
-	-	TRBV6-6	TRBJ1-3	CASGRDGNTIYF	TGTGCCAGCGGCAGGGATGGAAACACCATATATTTT
-	TRBD1	TRBV2	TRBJ1-1	CASIRTGTGNTEAFF	TGTGCCAGCATTCGAACGGGGACAGGGAACACTGAAGCTTTCTTT
-	TRBD1	TRBV5-4	TRBJ1-2	CASSVPGQSFYGYTF	TGTGCCAGCAGCGTTCCGGGACAGAGCTTCTATGGCTACACCTTC
-	-	TRBV19	TRBJ1-4	CASSTAIGQINEKLFF	TGTGCCAGTAGTACAGCGATCGGACAGATTAATGAAAAACTGTTTTTT
-	-	TRBV27	TRBJ1-1	CASSLHRNTEAFF	TGTGCCAGCAGTTTGCACAGAAACACTGAAGCTTTCTTT
-	TRBD1	TRBV28	TRBJ2-2	CASREISDRSTGELFF	TGTGCCAGCAGAGAGATTTCGGACAGGTCGACCGGGGAGCTGTTTTTT
-	TRBD1	TRBV6-5	TRBJ1-2	CASSNLGQGYGYTF	TGTGCCAGCAGTAACTTGGGACAGGGCTATGGCTACACCTTC
-	TRBD1	TRBV18	TRBJ2-1	CASSPDRGSNNEQFF	TGTGCCAGCTCACCCGACAGGGGGAGTAACAATGAGCAGTTCTTC
-	-	TRBV10-1	TRBJ2-7	CASSEGGVDEQYF	TGCGCCAGCAGTGAAGGCGGGGTTGACGAGCAGTACTTC
once	TRBD1	TRBV29-1	TRBJ1-1	CSGSATGSAFF	TGCAGCGGATCAGCGACAGGGTCGGCTTTCTTT